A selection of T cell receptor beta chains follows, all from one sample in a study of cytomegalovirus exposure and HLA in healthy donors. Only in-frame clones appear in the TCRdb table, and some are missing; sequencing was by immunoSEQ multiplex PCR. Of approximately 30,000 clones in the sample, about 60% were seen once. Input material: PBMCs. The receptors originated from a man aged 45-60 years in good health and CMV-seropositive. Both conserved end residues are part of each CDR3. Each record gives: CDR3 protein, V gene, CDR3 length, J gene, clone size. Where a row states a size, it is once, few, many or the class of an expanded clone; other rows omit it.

CSVGQGLQETQYF,TRBV29-1,13,TRBJ2-5,-
CASSPTLAGGEQFF,TRBV6-5,14,TRBJ2-1,-
CASSKGRAYGYTF,TRBV28,13,TRBJ1-2,once
CSVRQDYGYTF,TRBV29-1,11,TRBJ1-2,-
CASSFRDRILLSSGNTIYF,TRBV5-6,19,TRBJ1-3,-
CASSTTGGETQYF,TRBV5-1,13,TRBJ2-5,-
CASSLSGGQTDTQYF,TRBV4-1,15,TRBJ2-3,-
CASSQPGQKISGANVLTF,TRBV14,18,TRBJ2-6,-
CASSTGGPYGYTF,TRBV6-1,13,TRBJ1-2,-
CASSPQGNTEAFF,TRBV5-1,13,TRBJ1-1,few
CASSPGGTGYSPLHF,TRBV6-1,15,TRBJ1-6,few
CASSYLAGGYEQYF,TRBV6-5,14,TRBJ2-7,-
CASSLLGQGVDQPQHF,TRBV7-8,16,TRBJ1-5,-
CASSSIPGQGTSEQFF,TRBV5-1,16,TRBJ2-1,few
CASSYAGLAGETQYF,TRBV7-2,15,TRBJ2-5,-
CSALQLEKLFF,TRBV20-1,11,TRBJ1-4,-
CASSDPGEAETQYF,TRBV10-1,14,TRBJ2-5,-
CASGLQGSAPTQYF,TRBV2,14,TRBJ2-3,few
CASSSSPLETQYF,TRBV5-1,13,TRBJ2-5,-
CASSGRTVSGANVLTF,TRBV9,16,TRBJ2-6,few
CASSRGQSYTGELFF,TRBV4-1,15,TRBJ2-2,-
CATSRGAQDYEQFF,TRBV15,14,TRBJ2-1,few
CSVVGTGGYAEAFF,TRBV29-1,14,TRBJ1-1,-
CAWSSGSNYGYTF,TRBV30,13,TRBJ1-2,-
CASSGQSGQPQHF,TRBV18,13,TRBJ1-5,few
CASSRNQGPMNTGELFF,TRBV18,17,TRBJ2-2,-
CASSRTGNTIYF,TRBV2,12,TRBJ1-3,-
CASSQGLSYEQYF,TRBV4-1,13,TRBJ2-7,medium-sized
CASRGITAGTQYF,TRBV2,13,TRBJ2-3,-
CASNVGGGETQYF,TRBV9,13,TRBJ2-5,-
CASKLETGTNYGYTF,TRBV5-1,15,TRBJ1-2,-
CASRLAGGGTDTQYF,TRBV6-1,15,TRBJ2-3,few
CASSPPGAAIREAFF,TRBV7-2,15,TRBJ1-1,-
CASSQLARGNQPQHF,TRBV6-5,15,TRBJ1-5,few
CASSLRDRGYEQYF,TRBV7-8,14,TRBJ2-7,-
CASSEVEAGNEKLFF,TRBV2,15,TRBJ1-4,-
CASSHELAGARYGYTF,TRBV4-2,16,TRBJ1-2,-
CASSSRRRSYGYTF,TRBV6-6,14,TRBJ1-2,-
CASSPSSAETQYF,TRBV5-4,13,TRBJ2-5,-
CASSLSRGAEAFF,TRBV4-3,13,TRBJ1-1,-
CASRGQGGTYEQYF,TRBV2,14,TRBJ2-7,-
CASSLTERLLTF,TRBV19,12,TRBJ1-2,-
CASNWRGPQETQYF,TRBV7-2,14,TRBJ2-5,-
CAWTGTGGLFAFF,TRBV30,13,TRBJ1-1,-
CASSLVGTASQETQYF,TRBV5-1,16,TRBJ2-5,-
CASRGGMNTGELFF,TRBV30,14,TRBJ2-2,-
CASSPGTANSPLHF,TRBV5-1,14,TRBJ1-6,few
CAISEIQGDNEKLFF,TRBV10-3,15,TRBJ1-4,once
CASSKRTGGITDTQYF,TRBV2,16,TRBJ2-3,-
CASSLTGGRDEQYF,TRBV5-4,14,TRBJ2-7,-
CASRNRQGHYGYTF,TRBV19,14,TRBJ1-2,few
CASSESGFSAQETQYF,TRBV25-1,16,TRBJ2-5,-